The 24 T cell receptor beta chains listed next were all sequenced from one sample in a study of T cell changes during pregnancy in multiple sclerosis. The repertoire was sequenced with immunoSEQ multiplex PCR; TCRdb's copy has only in-frame clones and lacks some. The sample has under 65,000 clones, around nine tenths seen once. The sample here was CD4+ T cells from peripheral blood mononuclear cells, taken in the third trimester of pregnancy. The receptors shown here come from a female donor with multiple sclerosis, enrolled in a pregnancy study.

This chain uses TRBV19 with TRBJ2-1; 7 bases match TRBD1. Germline V gene data show CDR1 as LNHDA and CDR2 as SQIVND (reference sequence). The J segment lost 5 bases and the V segment lost 10 bases, leaving 2 bases of the junction unmatched. The CDR3 contains 11 residues. CDR3 loop: CATDRHNEQFF. The CDR3, as DNA: TGTGCCACGGACAGGCACAATGAGCAGTTCTTC.

This rearrangement joins TRBV4-1 to TRBJ1-3; 9 nucleotides align to TRBD1. CDR3 length: 17 residues. The V and J ends lost 5 bases and 4 bases, in that order; junction bases with no gene match: 12. From germline, CDR1 is MGHRA and CDR2 YSYEKL. The CDR3 sequence is CASSGRQGVGVGNTIYF. In DNA, the CDR3 is TGCGCCAGCAGCGGCCGACAGGGGGTCGGAGTAGGAAACACCATATATTTT.

This chain links TRBV7-8 with TRBJ2-3; TRBD2 matches 8 bases. Germline-derived CDR1 and CDR2 are SGHVS and FQNEAQ. The CDR3 is 12 residues long. V lost 10 bases to trimming and J lost 1 base; unmatched junction nucleotides: 1. This CDR3 reads CATGGGTDTQYF. The CDR3 DNA is TGTGCCACCGGGGGGGGCACAGATACGCAGTATTTT.

Details on this clone: At one end, the junction sequence differs from germline, possibly due to a read error. The V call is TRBV6-6, the J call TRBJ1-2, with a weak D call TRBD1 (5 bases). Germline V lookup: CDR1 MNHNY, CDR2 SVGAGI (reference sequence). The CDR3 totals 12 residues. The CDR3 loop is CASSYTSGAGSF. CDR3 DNA sequence: TGTGCCAGCAGCTACACCAGCGGGGCAGGGTCCTTC.

The V and J genes are TRBV2 and TRBJ2-1, with D possibly TRBD2 on 5 matching bases. Trimming stripped 4 bases from V and 2 bases from J, with 24 bases between. The V gene's germline CDR1 is SNHLY and CDR2 FYNNEI. This CDR3 comprises 19 residues. The CDR3, as DNA: TGTGCCAGCAGTGGGGGAAGAGGAGGATCGCGACCACCCTACAATGAGCAGTTCTTC. Translation gives CASSGGRGGSRPPYNEQFF.

V gene TRBV28 combines with J gene TRBJ1-3; D unresolved. The CDR3 extends over 13 amino acids. V was trimmed by 3 bases and J by 2 bases, leaving 5 bases between them. Germline V gene sequence: CDR1 MDHEN, CDR2 SYDVKM. CDR3 sequence (DNA): TGTGCCAGCAGTTTCAGTACTGGAAACACCATATATTTT. This sequence encodes CASSFSTGNTIYF. Looking up the rest from reference TRBV28 and TRBJ1-3 gives the full variable domain: DVKVTQSSRYLVKRTGEKVFLECVQDMDHENMFWYRQDPGLGLRLIYFSYDVKMKEKGDIPEGYSVSREKKERFSLILESASTNQTSMYLCASSFSTGNTIYFGEGSWLTVV.

The chain carries TRBV6-1 and TRBJ1-2, with D possibly TRBD1 on 5 matching bases. The V end was cut by 1 base, the J end by 5 bases, with 14 bases between. CDR1 is MNHNS, CDR2 SASEGT, per germline. This CDR3 region has 15 residues. The CDR3 DNA follows: TGTGCCAGCAGTGAAGGACAGACTTCCAGATATGGCTACACCTTC. This translates into CASSEGQTSRYGYTF.

This chain joins TRBV19 and TRBJ1-4; 9 bases fit TRBD1. Germline CDR1 reads LNHDA; CDR2 reads SQIVND (reference sequence). V was pared by 5 bases and J by 7 bases, with 8 bases of the junction left unmatched. This CDR3 comprises 15 residues. CDR3 sequence (DNA): TGTGCCAGTAGTTCCCCGGGACAGGGAGGTGAAAAACTGTTTTTT. Residues: CASSSPGQGGEKLFF.

The rearrangement links TRBV9 to TRBJ2-5; 7 nucleotides align to TRBD1. Unmatched junction bases numbered 10, after V lost 4 bases and J lost 7 bases. Germline values: CDR1 SGDLS, CDR2 YYNGEE. The CDR3 is 14 amino acids. CDR3 nucleotides: TGTGCCAGCAGCCCTGGGGACAGATTATGGACCCAGTACTTC. It is translated as CASSPGDRLWTQYF.

The chain combines TRBV10-3 with TRBJ2-7; D might be TRBD1 (6 bases). The V gene lost 3 bases and the J gene lost 3 bases, with 18 bases spanning the gap. Germline loops: CDR1 ENHRY, CDR2 SYGVKD. CDR3 size: 16 residues. The CDR3 protein is CAISESPVGTIYEQYF. CDR3 coding DNA: TGTGCCATCAGTGAAAGCCCCGTTGGGACAATCTACGAGCAGTACTTC.

The chain combines TRBV6-6 with TRBJ2-5; D is ambiguous. V was trimmed by 2 bases and J by 5 bases, leaving 9 bases between them. This CDR3 contains 13 residues. Germline-derived CDR1 and CDR2 are MNHNY and SVGAGI (reference sequence). The CDR3 DNA reads as TGTGCCAGCAGTTACGGCAGGCACGAGACCCAGTACTTC. Encoded protein: CASSYGRHETQYF.

The chain uses TRBV19 and TRBJ2-7; TRBD1 aligns across 8 bases. CDR3 size: 12 residues. The germline CDR1 and CDR2 sequences are LNHDA and SQIVND (reference sequence). V gave up 9 bases and J gave up 2 bases; unmatched junction bases: 3. CDR3 sequence (DNA): TGTGCCAGCCGGGACAGGACCTACGAGCAGTACTTC. Translation: CASRDRTYEQYF.

This clone was counted a single time. V is TRBV7-3 and J is TRBJ2-3, with 8 bases fitting TRBD2. Trimming removed 5 bases from V and 0 bases from J; junction bases left unmatched: 13. Germline assignment: CDR1 SGHTA and CDR2 FQGTGA. This CDR3 spans 18 amino acids. As DNA, the CDR3 is TGTGCCAGCAGCCCGCACGGCCCCGGGGGGGCTAGCACAGATACGCAGTATTTT. It translates to CASSPHGPGGASTDTQYF.

This chain links TRBV4-2 with TRBJ2-3; 9 nucleotides line up with TRBD2. Germline V gene lookup returns CDR1 LGHNA and CDR2 YNFKEQ. The CDR3 contains 17 residues. The V gene end was trimmed by 4 bases and the J gene end by 5 bases; junction bases not matched to a gene: 13. CDR3 nucleotide sequence: TGTGCCAGCAGCCCAGGGAGACTAGCGGACCGAGGAGATACGCAGTATTTT. Translating it yields CASSPGRLADRGDTQYF.

This chain joins TRBV5-1 and TRBJ2-5; a possible D gene is TRBD1 (6 bases). V dropped 1 base and J dropped 5 bases, with 12 bases sitting between them. The CDR3 runs to 14 residues. Germline-derived CDR1 and CDR2 are SGHRS and YFSETQ. The CDR3 bases are TGCGCCAGCAGCTTGCAGGGGCTAGGGGAGACCCAGTACTTC. Protein sequence: CASSLQGLGETQYF.

CDR3 amino acids: CASSGGVGRDEKLFF. CDR3 coding DNA: TGTGCCAGCAGTGGGGGGGTAGGTCGAGATGAAAAACTGTTTTTT. The genes are TRBV2 and TRBJ1-4, with D perhaps matching TRBD1 (5 bases). Germline CDR1 SNHLY, CDR2 FYNNEI. The CDR3 has 15 amino acids. V was cut by 4 bases and J by 6 bases, with 15 bases left in between.

This chain connects TRBV18 to TRBJ2-1, with TRBD2 matching 12 bases. V dropped 6 bases and J dropped 6; count of bases not matched to a gene: 3. Germline V lookup: CDR1 KGHSH, CDR2 LQKENI. This CDR3 spans 14 amino acids. The CDR3 nucleotides are TGTGCCAGCTCCACTAGCGGGGGGATCAATGAGCAGTTCTTC. Its translation: CASSTSGGINEQFF.

This chain uses TRBV5-6 with TRBJ1-1; maybe TRBD1 (5 bases). The CDR3 is 14 residues long. V gave up 7 bases and J gave up 0 bases, with 13 bases separating them. Germline loops: CDR1 SGHDT, CDR2 YYEEEE. As DNA, the CDR3 is TGTGCCAGCGGACTCGGGGGAATGAACACTGAAGCTTTCTTT. Amino acids: CASGLGGMNTEAFF.

The chain employs TRBV9 and TRBJ2-6; 9 nucleotides match TRBD1. V lost 3 bases, J lost 4 bases, and 8 bases stayed unmatched. The CDR3 spans 17 residues. Germline V gene data show CDR1 as SGDLS and CDR2 as YYNGEE. The CDR3 protein is CASSAFGQGWGANVLTF. The CDR3 nucleotides read TGTGCCAGCAGCGCCTTCGGACAGGGGTGGGGGGCCAACGTCCTGACTTTC.

The rearrangement links TRBV15 to TRBJ1-1, with 9 nucleotides matching TRBD1. V shed 0 bases, J shed 8 bases, and the junction held 7 bases outside the gene matches. CDR1 and CDR2 from the germline V gene are LNHNV and YYDKDF (reference sequence). This CDR3 region has 15 residues. CDR3 sequence (DNA): TGTGCCACCAGCAGAGACAAAACAGGGGGCACGGAAGCTTTCTTT. Protein product: CATSRDKTGGTEAFF.

The rearrangement links TRBV5-4 to TRBJ2-2; tentative D call: TRBD1 (5 bases). The CDR3 sequence is 14 residues long. Germline CDR1 reads SGHNT; CDR2 reads YYREEE (reference sequence). The V end was cut by 5 bases, the J end by 0 bases, with 8 bases between. CDR3 coding DNA: TGTGCCAGCAGGACAGAAACGAACACCGGGGAGCTGTTTTTT. Amino acids: CASRTETNTGELFF.

The rearrangement uses TRBV18 and TRBJ1-2; tentatively, D is TRBD1 (5 bases). The V end was cut by 6 bases, the J end by 6 bases, with 17 bases between. Per the germline V gene, CDR1 is KGHSH and CDR2 is LQKENI. CDR3 length equals 14 residues. The CDR3 DNA reads TGTGCCAGCTCCCCCCGGGGGGGAAGGGATGGCTACACCTTC. This gives the protein CASSPRGGRDGYTF. Looking up the rest from reference TRBV18 and TRBJ1-2 gives the full variable domain: NAGVMQNPRHLVRRRGQEARLRCSPMKGHSHVYWYRQLPEEGLKFMVYLQKENIIDESGMPKERFSAEFPKEGPSILRIQQVVRGDSAAYFCASSPRGGRDGYTFGSGTRLTVV.

The chain joins TRBV29-1 to TRBJ2-7; D is perhaps TRBD2 (6 bases). V was trimmed by 4 bases and J by 2 bases, leaving 12 bases between them. There are 13 residues in the CDR3. Germline-derived CDR1 and CDR2 are SQVTM and ANQGSEA. As DNA, the CDR3 is TGCAGCGTTGTGGGACTGCTTACCTACGAGCAGTACTTC. This encodes CSVVGLLTYEQYF.

The chain links TRBV6-5 to TRBJ1-1; D may be TRBD1 (6 bases). V shed 6 bases and J shed 4 bases, with 15 bases lying between them. The germline CDR1 and CDR2 sequences are MNHEY and SVGAGI. The CDR3 extends over 14 amino acids. In nucleotides, the CDR3 is TGTGCCAGCAGACCGGGGGGGGCAGCCACTGAAGCTTTCTTT. This gives the protein CASRPGGAATEAFF.